The clone carrying this T cell receptor (beta chain) was observed a few times. Antigen unknown. With 60 Vbeta and 13 Jbeta primers, the PCR was carried out. Source study methods: The count from a later analysis was 79 million or so unique TCR beta chains, some 10 million of them shared. The data were produced by immunoSEQ multiplex PCR, yet TCRdb's version contains in-frame clones alone and is incomplete. The D gene and trimming were derived from the DNA, and the V and J assignments and clone size from that table. Here the sample spans approximately 100,000 clones, approximately 81% being singletons. This CDR3 is built from 15 residues. CDR1 and CDR2 (germline): LGHNA, YNFKEQ. V was trimmed by 1 base and J by 2 bases, leaving 10 bases between them. The data derive from a study of cytomegalovirus exposure and HLA in healthy donors. Study-wide points: Across HLA loci, a later analysis found differing TCR association rates, with DRB1 most and HLA-C fewest.

Whereas donors were nominally healthy upon sampling, unrecorded immune exposures were probable. The rearrangement uses TRBV4-2 and TRBJ2-3; TRBD2 might be the D (5 bases). Sequenced material: PBMCs. The sequence was obtained from a male donor in good health and CMV-seropositive. CDR3 DNA sequence: TGTGCCAGCAGCCAAGGACGGGGATACACAGATACGCAGTATTTT. Its protein product is CASSQGRGYTDTQYF.